The clone carrying this T cell receptor beta chain was picked up a small number of times. Its antigen is as yet unknown. This specimen comes from a study of response to subunit inactivated influenza vaccine. Study results and caveats: It was the authors' suggestion that each seasonal influenza vaccination recruits few new T cells.

TCRdb re-analysed the RT-PCR reads in MiXCR, keeping a single row per CDR3 protein. Of approximately 700,000 distinct CDR3 sequences listed, approximately 14% were seen once; the top ten hold 9.5% to 13%. The CDR3 extends over 13 amino acids. Trimming left V 5 bases short and J 1 base short, with 6 bases between. Germline-derived CDR1 and CDR2 are SEHNR and FQNEAQ (reference sequence). Sequencing used PBMCs from blood, obtained less than 13 days after vaccination. The sequence derives from a man between 45 and 60 years old who received an inactivated influenza vaccine. The chain combines TRBV7-9 with TRBJ1-5; D gene uncertain. As DNA, the CDR3 is TGTGCCAGCAGCGGAGGGAGCAATCAGCCCCAGCATTTT. This encodes CASSGGSNQPQHF.